This is a list of T cell receptor beta chains from one sample in a study of T-cell memory formation after mild COVID-19. TCRdb passed the 5' RACE reads through MiXCR, listing each CDR3 protein once. The sample carries a few hundred thousand distinct CDR3 sequences, approximately 14% recorded once. The specimen sequenced was PBMCs or a T cell subset sorted from them (not recorded which). These receptors came from a man aged 18 to 30 who had mild COVID-19 (a few samples of this study predate the infection). Cell type and time point are not known. Both conserved end residues are part of each CDR3. Each record gives: J gene, clone size, V gene, D gene, CDR3 protein, CDR3 DNA. A D gene is named only where the DNA matches it firmly. Part of the rows lack a size; the others show once, few, many or a class for expanded clones.

j_call: TRBJ2-7; clone_size: few; v_call: TRBV10-3; d_call: -; cdr3_aa: CASSTQSYEQYF; cdr3_nt: TGTGCCTCGAGTACTCAATCCTACGAGCAGTACTTC
j_call: TRBJ2-2; clone_size: -; v_call: TRBV7-3; d_call: -; cdr3_aa: CASSYPSGELFF; cdr3_nt: TGTGCCAGCAGTTATCCCTCCGGGGAGCTGTTTTTT
j_call: TRBJ1-6; clone_size: -; v_call: TRBV6-2/TRBV6-3; d_call: -; cdr3_aa: CASSLQASPLHF; cdr3_nt: TGTGCCAGCAGCTTGCAAGCTTCACCCCTCCACTTT
j_call: TRBJ1-1; clone_size: -; v_call: TRBV6-6; d_call: TRBD1; cdr3_aa: CASSYSDRGNTEAFF; cdr3_nt: TGTGCCAGCAGTTACTCGGACAGGGGAAACACTGAAGCTTTCTTT
j_call: TRBJ2-2; clone_size: few; v_call: TRBV5-1; d_call: TRBD2; cdr3_aa: CASSSLAGETGELFF; cdr3_nt: TGCGCCAGCAGTTCACTAGCGGGGGAGACCGGGGAGCTGTTTTTT
j_call: TRBJ2-3; clone_size: few; v_call: TRBV10-3; d_call: -; cdr3_aa: CAISESVDTQYF; cdr3_nt: TGTGCCATCAGTGAGAGTGTAGATACGCAGTATTTT
j_call: TRBJ2-3; clone_size: many; v_call: TRBV4-3; d_call: -; cdr3_aa: CASSPERGGTDTQYF; cdr3_nt: TGCGCCAGCAGCCCAGAACGAGGGGGCACAGATACGCAGTATTTT
j_call: TRBJ2-1; clone_size: -; v_call: TRBV5-4; d_call: TRBD2; cdr3_aa: CASSPPGTSGFVNEQFF; cdr3_nt: TGTGCCAGCAGCCCACCCGGGACTAGCGGGTTCGTCAATGAGCAGTTCTTC
j_call: TRBJ2-5; clone_size: -; v_call: TRBV7-2; d_call: TRBD2; cdr3_aa: CASTGGAETQYF; cdr3_nt: TGTGCCAGCACGGGGGGGGCGGAGACCCAGTACTTC
j_call: TRBJ2-3; clone_size: few; v_call: TRBV7-2; d_call: -; cdr3_aa: CASTQRGGVTDTQYF; cdr3_nt: TGTGCCAGCACCCAAAGGGGGGGGGTTACAGATACGCAGTATTTT
j_call: TRBJ1-1; clone_size: -; v_call: TRBV6-5; d_call: -; cdr3_aa: CASSSRVSEAFF; cdr3_nt: TGTGCCAGCAGTAGCAGGGTTTCTGAAGCTTTCTTT
j_call: TRBJ2-3; clone_size: -; v_call: TRBV7-9; d_call: -; cdr3_aa: CASSHPLADTQYF; cdr3_nt: TGTGCCAGCAGCCACCCTCTAGCAGATACGCAGTATTTT
j_call: TRBJ1-2; clone_size: many; v_call: TRBV12-3/TRBV12-4; d_call: TRBD1; cdr3_aa: CASSGTGPNYGYTF; cdr3_nt: TGTGCCAGCAGTGGGACAGGGCCGAACTATGGCTACACCTTC
j_call: TRBJ1-6; clone_size: -; v_call: TRBV5-1; d_call: TRBD1; cdr3_aa: CASSQQPGQGSNSPLHF; cdr3_nt: TGCGCCAGCAGCCAGCAGCCGGGACAGGGGTCGAATTCACCCCTCCACTTT
j_call: TRBJ1-1; clone_size: -; v_call: TRBV20-1; d_call: -; cdr3_aa: CSARIREYTEAFF; cdr3_nt: TGCAGTGCTAGAATTCGGGAGTACACTGAAGCTTTCTTT
j_call: TRBJ2-3; clone_size: few; v_call: TRBV7-9; d_call: -; cdr3_aa: CASSPGTIWRYF; cdr3_nt: TGTGCCAGCAGCCCCGGGACCATCTGGAGGTATTTT
j_call: TRBJ2-4; clone_size: many; v_call: TRBV3-1; d_call: -; cdr3_aa: CASSQDSGNIQYF; cdr3_nt: TGTGCCAGCAGCCAAGATTCAGGGAACATTCAGTACTTC
j_call: TRBJ1-2; clone_size: -; v_call: TRBV7-3; d_call: TRBD1; cdr3_aa: CANRTGVNYGYTF; cdr3_nt: TGTGCCAACAGGACAGGGGTGAACTATGGCTACACCTTC
j_call: TRBJ1-1; clone_size: -; v_call: TRBV27; d_call: -; cdr3_aa: CASSGRDGGVGVAFF; cdr3_nt: TGTGCCAGCAGTGGCAGGGACGGTGGGGTCGGTGTAGCTTTCTTT
j_call: TRBJ2-7; clone_size: -; v_call: TRBV7-9; d_call: -; cdr3_aa: CASSLGARGYEQYF; cdr3_nt: TGTGCCAGCAGCTTAGGAGCAAGAGGCTACGAGCAGTACTTC
j_call: TRBJ1-5; clone_size: few; v_call: TRBV12-3/TRBV12-4; d_call: -; cdr3_aa: CASTTTGEGYQPQHF; cdr3_nt: TGTGCCAGCACCACGACAGGAGAGGGGTATCAGCCCCAGCATTTT
j_call: TRBJ1-1; clone_size: -; v_call: TRBV29-1; d_call: -; cdr3_aa: CSAGQTNTEAFF; cdr3_nt: TGCAGCGCTGGACAGACGAACACTGAAGCTTTCTTT
j_call: TRBJ2-7; clone_size: few; v_call: TRBV7-9; d_call: TRBD1; cdr3_aa: CASSSRDRGAEQYF; cdr3_nt: TGTGCCAGCAGCTCCAGGGACAGGGGGGCCGAGCAGTACTTC
j_call: TRBJ2-3; clone_size: -; v_call: TRBV5-1; d_call: -; cdr3_aa: CASSLDSGGADTQYF; cdr3_nt: TGCGCCAGCAGCTTGGACAGTGGAGGGGCAGATACGCAGTATTTT
j_call: TRBJ2-2; clone_size: -; v_call: TRBV5-1; d_call: TRBD2; cdr3_aa: CASTPAGGGTGELFF; cdr3_nt: TGCGCCAGCACCCCAGCGGGGGGAGGCACCGGGGAGCTGTTTTTT
j_call: TRBJ1-1; clone_size: many; v_call: TRBV7-9; d_call: -; cdr3_aa: CASSLGSGRRMNTEAFF; cdr3_nt: TGTGCCAGCAGCTTAGGATCCGGCCGTAGAATGAACACTGAAGCTTTCTTT